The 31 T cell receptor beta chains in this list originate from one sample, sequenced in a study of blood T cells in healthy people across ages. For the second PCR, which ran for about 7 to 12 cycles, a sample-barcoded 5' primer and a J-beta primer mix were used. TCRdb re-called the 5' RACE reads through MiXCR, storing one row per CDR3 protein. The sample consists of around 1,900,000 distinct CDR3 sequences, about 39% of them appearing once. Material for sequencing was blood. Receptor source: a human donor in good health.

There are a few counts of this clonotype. CDR3 DNA: TGTGCCAGCAGCTTAGACCAATCGACATCAGGCTATGGCTACACCTTC. The encoded protein is CASSLDQSTSGYGYTF. The gene calls are TRBV7-2 and TRBJ1-2, with D unresolved. CDR3 length equals 16 residues. V lost 1 base to trimming and J lost 4 bases, with 16 bases between them. The V gene's germline CDR1 is SGHTA and CDR2 FQGNSA.

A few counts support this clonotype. CDR3 region: CSVASPLTDTQYF. The CDR3 nucleotides read TGCAGCGTTGCCAGCCCCTTGACGGATACGCAGTATTTT. The chain links TRBV29-1 to TRBJ2-3; D is unclear. V gave up 4 bases and J gave up 6 bases, with 14 bases separating them. Germline assignment: CDR1 SQVTM and CDR2 ANQGSEA. The CDR3 extends over 13 amino acids.

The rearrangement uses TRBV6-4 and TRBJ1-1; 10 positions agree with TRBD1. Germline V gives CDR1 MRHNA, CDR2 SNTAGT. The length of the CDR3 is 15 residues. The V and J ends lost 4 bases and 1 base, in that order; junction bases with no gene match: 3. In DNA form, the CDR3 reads TGTGCCAGCAGTGCTGGGGACAGGGGGAACACTGAAGCTTTCTTT. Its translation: CASSAGDRGNTEAFF.

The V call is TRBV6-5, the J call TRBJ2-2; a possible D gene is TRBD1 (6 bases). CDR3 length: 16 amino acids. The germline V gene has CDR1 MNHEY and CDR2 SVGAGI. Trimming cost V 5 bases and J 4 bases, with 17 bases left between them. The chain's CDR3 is CASSQTYGTPTGELFF. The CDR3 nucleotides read TGTGCCAGCAGTCAAACCTACGGGACACCCACCGGGGAGCTGTTTTTT.

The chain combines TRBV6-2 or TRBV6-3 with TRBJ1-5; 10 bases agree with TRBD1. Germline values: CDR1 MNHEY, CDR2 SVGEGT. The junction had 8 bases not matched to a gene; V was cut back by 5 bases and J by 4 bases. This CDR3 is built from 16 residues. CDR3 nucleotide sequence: TGTGCCAGCAGTCTAAGACCGGGACAGGGGAATCAGCCCCAGCATTTT. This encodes CASSLRPGQGNQPQHF.

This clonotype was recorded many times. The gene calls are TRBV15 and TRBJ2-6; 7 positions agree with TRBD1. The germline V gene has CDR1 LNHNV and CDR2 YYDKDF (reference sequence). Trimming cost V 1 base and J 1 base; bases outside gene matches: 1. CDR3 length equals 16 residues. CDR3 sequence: CATSRATGSGANVLTF. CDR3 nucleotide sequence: TGTGCCACCAGCAGAGCGACAGGGTCTGGGGCCAACGTCCTGACTTTC. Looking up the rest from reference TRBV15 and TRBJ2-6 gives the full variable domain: DAMVIQNPRYQVTQFGKPVTLSCSQTLNHNVMYWYQQKSSQAPKLLFHYYDKDFNNEADTPDNFQSRRPNTSFCFLDIRSPGLGDTAMYLCATSRATGSGANVLTFGAGSRLTVL.

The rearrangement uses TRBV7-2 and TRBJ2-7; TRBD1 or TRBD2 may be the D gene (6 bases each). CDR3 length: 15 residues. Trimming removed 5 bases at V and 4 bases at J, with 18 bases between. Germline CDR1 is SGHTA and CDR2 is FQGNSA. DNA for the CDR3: TGTGCCAGCAGCCCCGGCTTAGGGGGGCAATACGAGCAGTACTTC. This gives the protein CASSPGLGGQYEQYF.

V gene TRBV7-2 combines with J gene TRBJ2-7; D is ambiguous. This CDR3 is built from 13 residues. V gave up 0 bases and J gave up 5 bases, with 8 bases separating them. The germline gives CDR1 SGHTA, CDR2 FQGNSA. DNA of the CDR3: TGTGCCAGCAGCTTAGCGCCCCAGCACGAGCAGTACTTC. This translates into CASSLAPQHEQYF.

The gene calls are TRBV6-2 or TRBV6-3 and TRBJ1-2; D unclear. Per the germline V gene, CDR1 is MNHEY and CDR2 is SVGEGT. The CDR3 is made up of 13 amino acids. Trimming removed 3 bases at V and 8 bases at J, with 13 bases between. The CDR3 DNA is TGTGCCAGCAGTTATCGCGGGCGTCGCGGCTACACCTTC. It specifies CASSYRGRRGYTF.

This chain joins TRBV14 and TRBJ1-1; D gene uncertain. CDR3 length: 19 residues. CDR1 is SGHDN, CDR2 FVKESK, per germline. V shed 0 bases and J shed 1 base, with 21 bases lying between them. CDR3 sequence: CASSQDLESLIGENTEAFF. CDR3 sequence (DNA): TGTGCCAGCAGCCAAGATTTGGAGTCTTTGATAGGAGAGAACACTGAAGCTTTCTTT.

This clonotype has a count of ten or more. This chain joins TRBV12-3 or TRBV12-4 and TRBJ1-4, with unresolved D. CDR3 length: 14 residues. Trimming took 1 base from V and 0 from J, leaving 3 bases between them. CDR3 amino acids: CASSLESTNEKLFF. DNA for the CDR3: TGTGCCAGCAGTTTAGAGTCAACTAATGAAAAACTGTTTTTT.

The CDR3 region is CASKVAGAYEQFF. The CDR3 nucleotides read TGTGCCAGCAAGGTAGCGGGGGCGTATGAGCAGTTCTTC. This chain links TRBV2 with TRBJ2-1, with 9 nucleotides matching TRBD2. Germline loops: CDR1 SNHLY, CDR2 FYNNEI. CDR3 length equals 13 residues. Trimming took 7 bases from V and 8 from J; bases not matched to a gene: 6.

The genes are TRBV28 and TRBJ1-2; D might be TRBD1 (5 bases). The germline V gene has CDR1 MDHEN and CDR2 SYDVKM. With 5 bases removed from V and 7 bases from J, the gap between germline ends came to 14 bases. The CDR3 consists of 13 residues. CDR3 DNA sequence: TGTGCCAGCAGTGGGGGAACAGGACGTGGCTACACCTTC. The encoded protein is CASSGGTGRGYTF.

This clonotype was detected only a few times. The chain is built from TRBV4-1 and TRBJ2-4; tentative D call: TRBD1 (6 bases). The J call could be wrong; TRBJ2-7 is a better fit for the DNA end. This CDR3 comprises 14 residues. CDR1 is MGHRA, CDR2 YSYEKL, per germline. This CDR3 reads CASSQVRTAYEQYF. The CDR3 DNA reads TGCGCCAGCAGCCAAGTGAGGACAGCGTACGAGCAGTACTTC.

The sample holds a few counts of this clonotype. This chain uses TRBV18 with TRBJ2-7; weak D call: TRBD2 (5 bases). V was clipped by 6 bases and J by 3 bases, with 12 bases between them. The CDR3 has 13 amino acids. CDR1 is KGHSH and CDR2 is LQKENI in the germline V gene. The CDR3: CASSQSGFYEQYF. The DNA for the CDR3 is TGTGCCAGCTCGCAATCGGGATTCTACGAGCAGTACTTC.

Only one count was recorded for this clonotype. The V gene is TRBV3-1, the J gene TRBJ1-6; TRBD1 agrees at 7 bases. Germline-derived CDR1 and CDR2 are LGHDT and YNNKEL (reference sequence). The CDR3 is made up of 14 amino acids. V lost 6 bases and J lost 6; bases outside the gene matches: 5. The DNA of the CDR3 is TGTGCCAGCAGGGAGTACAGGGGTAATTCACCCCTCCACTTT. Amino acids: CASREYRGNSPLHF.

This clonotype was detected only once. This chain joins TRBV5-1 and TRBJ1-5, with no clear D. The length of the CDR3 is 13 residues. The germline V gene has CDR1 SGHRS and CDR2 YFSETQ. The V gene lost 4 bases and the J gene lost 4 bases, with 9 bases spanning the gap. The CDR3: CASSLGKNQPQHF. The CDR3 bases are TGCGCCAGCAGCCTCGGTAAAAATCAGCCCCAGCATTTT.

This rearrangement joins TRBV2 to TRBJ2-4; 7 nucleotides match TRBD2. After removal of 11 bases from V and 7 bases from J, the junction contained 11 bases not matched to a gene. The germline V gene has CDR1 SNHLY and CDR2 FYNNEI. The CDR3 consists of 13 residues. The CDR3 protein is CAATRGEGNIQYF. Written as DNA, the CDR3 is TGTGCCGCCACTCGCGGGGAGGGGAACATTCAGTACTTC.

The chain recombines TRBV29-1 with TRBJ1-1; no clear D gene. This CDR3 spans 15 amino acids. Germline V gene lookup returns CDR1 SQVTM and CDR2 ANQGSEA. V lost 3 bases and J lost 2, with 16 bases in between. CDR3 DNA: TGCAGCGTTGAGGATGTAACGGGTGACAACACTGAAGCTTTCTTT. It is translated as CSVEDVTGDNTEAFF.

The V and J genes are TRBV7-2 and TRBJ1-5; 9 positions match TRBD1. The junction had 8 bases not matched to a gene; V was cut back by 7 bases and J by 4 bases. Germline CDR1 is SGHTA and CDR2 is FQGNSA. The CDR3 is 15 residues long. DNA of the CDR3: TGTGCCAGCAACACAAGACAGGGGGATAATCAGCCCCAGCATTTT. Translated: CASNTRQGDNQPQHF.

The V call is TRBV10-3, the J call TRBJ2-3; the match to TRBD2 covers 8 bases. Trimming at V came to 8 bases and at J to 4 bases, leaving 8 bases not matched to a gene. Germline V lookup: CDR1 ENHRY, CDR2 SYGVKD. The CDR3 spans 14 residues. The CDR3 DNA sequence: TGTGCCATCCGAGCGGGGGTGTTGGCAGATACGCAGTATTTT. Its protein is CAIRAGVLADTQYF.

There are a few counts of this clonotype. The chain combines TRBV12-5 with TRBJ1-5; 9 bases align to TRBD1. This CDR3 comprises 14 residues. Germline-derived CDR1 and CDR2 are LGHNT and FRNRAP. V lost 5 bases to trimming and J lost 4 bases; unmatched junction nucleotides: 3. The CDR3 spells CASGPGQGNQPQHF. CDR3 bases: TGTGCTAGTGGTCCTGGACAGGGGAATCAGCCCCAGCATTTT.

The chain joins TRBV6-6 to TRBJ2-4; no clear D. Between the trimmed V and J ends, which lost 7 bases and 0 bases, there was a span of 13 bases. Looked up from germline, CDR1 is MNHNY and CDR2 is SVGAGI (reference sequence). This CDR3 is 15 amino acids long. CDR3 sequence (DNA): TGTGCCAGCACCAGGCGCGGTCAAGCCAAAAACATTCAGTACTTC. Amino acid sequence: CASTRRGQAKNIQYF.

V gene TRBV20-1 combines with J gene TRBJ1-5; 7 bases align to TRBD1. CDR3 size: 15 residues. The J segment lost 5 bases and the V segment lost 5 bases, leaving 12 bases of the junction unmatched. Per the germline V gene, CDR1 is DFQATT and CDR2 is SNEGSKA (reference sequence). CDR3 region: CSASRMTGYDQPQHF. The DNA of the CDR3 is TGCAGTGCTTCTAGAATGACAGGGTATGATCAGCCCCAGCATTTT.

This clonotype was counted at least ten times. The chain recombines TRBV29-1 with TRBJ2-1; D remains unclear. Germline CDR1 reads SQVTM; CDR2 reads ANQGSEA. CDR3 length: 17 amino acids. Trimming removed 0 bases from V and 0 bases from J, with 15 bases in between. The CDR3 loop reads CSVEDLEQSSSYNEQFF. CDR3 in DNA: TGCAGCGTTGAAGATCTCGAGCAATCGAGCTCCTACAATGAGCAGTTCTTC.

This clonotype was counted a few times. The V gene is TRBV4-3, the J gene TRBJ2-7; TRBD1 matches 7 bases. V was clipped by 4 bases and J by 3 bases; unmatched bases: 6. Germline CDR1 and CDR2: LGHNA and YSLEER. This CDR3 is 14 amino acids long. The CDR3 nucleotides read TGCGCCAGCAGCCCGACGGGACAGAACTACGAGCAGTACTTC. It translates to CASSPTGQNYEQYF.

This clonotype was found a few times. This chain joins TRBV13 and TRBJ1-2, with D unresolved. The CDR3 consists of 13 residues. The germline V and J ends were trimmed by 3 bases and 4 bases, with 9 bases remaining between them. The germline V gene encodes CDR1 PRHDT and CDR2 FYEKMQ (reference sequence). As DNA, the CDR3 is TGTGCCAGCAGCTTTGGGAGGAGCTATGGCTACACCTTC. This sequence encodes CASSFGRSYGYTF. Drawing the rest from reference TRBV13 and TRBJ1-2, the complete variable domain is AAGVIQSPRHLIKEKRETATLKCYPIPRHDTVYWYQQGPGQDPQFLISFYEKMQSDKGSIPDRFSAQQFSDYHSELNMSSLELGDSALYFCASSFGRSYGYTFGSGTRLTVV.

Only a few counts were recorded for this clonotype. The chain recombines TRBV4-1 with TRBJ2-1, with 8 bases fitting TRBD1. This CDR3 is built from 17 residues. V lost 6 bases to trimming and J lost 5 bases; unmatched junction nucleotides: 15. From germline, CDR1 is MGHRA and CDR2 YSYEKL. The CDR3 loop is CASSPPLTGVTNNEQFF. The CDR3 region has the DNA TGCGCCAGCAGTCCTCCCTTGACAGGGGTTACCAACAATGAGCAGTTCTTC.

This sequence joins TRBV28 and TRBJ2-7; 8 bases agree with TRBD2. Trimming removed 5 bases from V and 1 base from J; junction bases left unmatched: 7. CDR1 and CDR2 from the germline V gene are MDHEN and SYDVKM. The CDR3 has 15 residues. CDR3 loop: CASSVKRGLSYEQYF. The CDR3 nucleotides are TGTGCCAGCAGTGTAAAGCGGGGGCTTTCCTACGAGCAGTACTTC.

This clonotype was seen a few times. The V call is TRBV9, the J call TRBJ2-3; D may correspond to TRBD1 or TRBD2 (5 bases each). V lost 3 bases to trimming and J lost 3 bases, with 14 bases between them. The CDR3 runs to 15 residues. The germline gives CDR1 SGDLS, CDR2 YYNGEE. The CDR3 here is CASSAGAKSTDTQYF. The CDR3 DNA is TGTGCCAGCAGCGCCGGGGCAAAGAGTACAGATACGCAGTATTTT.

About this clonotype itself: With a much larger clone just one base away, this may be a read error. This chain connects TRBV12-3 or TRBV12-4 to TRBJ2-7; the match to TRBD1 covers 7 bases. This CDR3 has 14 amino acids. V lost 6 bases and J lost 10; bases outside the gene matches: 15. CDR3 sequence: CASRRTGVEEAQYF. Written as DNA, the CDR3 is TGTGCCAGCAGACGAACAGGGGTTGAAGAGGCCCAGTACTTC.